This passage covers 22 T cell receptor beta chains from one sample sequenced in a study of cytomegalovirus exposure and HLA in healthy donors. PCR employed 60 Vbeta and 13 Jbeta primers. Generated by immunoSEQ multiplex PCR, the TCRdb table keeps only in-frame clones and is missing some. The data contain 150,000 to 200,000 clones, 84% of them singletons. The sample comprised PBMCs. Receptors were obtained from a girl between 10 and 17 years old in good health and CMV-seropositive.

This rearrangement joins TRBV18 to TRBJ1-5; D gene ambiguous. Germline loops: CDR1 KGHSH, CDR2 LQKENI. CDR3 length equals 15 residues. Trimming removed 3 bases from V and 0 bases from J, with 9 bases in between. Here the CDR3 reads CASSPDMYSNQPQHF. CDR3 bases: TGTGCCAGCTCACCCGACATGTATAGCAATCAGCCCCAGCATTTT.

This clone was counted once. This rearrangement joins TRBV30 to TRBJ1-1; perhaps TRBD1 as D (6 bases). Germline V CDR1 and CDR2: GTSNPN, SVGIG (reference sequence). With 1 base removed from V and 9 bases from J, the gap between germline ends came to 15 bases. CDR3 length equals 13 residues. CDR3 coding DNA: TGTGCCTGGAGTGGAGGGGGTGACAGAAAAGCTTTCTTT. Translated, it gives CAWSGGGDRKAFF. Together with reference TRBV30 and TRBJ1-1, the CDR3 gives the full variable domain: SQTIHQWPATLVQPVGSPLSLECTVEGTSNPNLYWYRQAAGRGLQLLFYSVGIGQISSEVPQNLSASRPQDRQFILSSKKLLLSDSGFYLCAWSGGGDRKAFFGQGTRLTVV.

The chain carries TRBV19 and TRBJ1-3, with a tentative D call TRBD1 (6 bases). This CDR3 comprises 16 residues. Germline V lookup: CDR1 LNHDA, CDR2 SQIVND (reference sequence). With 8 bases removed from V and 1 base from J, the gap between germline ends came to 18 bases. Here the CDR3 DNA reads TGTGCCAGTGGCATTCAGGGGCAGAATTCTGGAAACACCATATATTTT. The encoded protein is CASGIQGQNSGNTIYF.

The rearrangement links TRBV30 to TRBJ2-5; 9 bases agree with TRBD2. Germline V lookup: CDR1 GTSNPN, CDR2 SVGIG (reference sequence). After removal of 8 bases from V and 4 bases from J, the junction contained 14 bases not matched to a gene. The CDR3 covers 15 residues. The DNA of the CDR3 is TGTGCCCTCAGTCTGGCGGGGGGGCGTTCAGAGACCCAGTACTTC. Its translation is CALSLAGGRSETQYF. Complete variable domain (other parts from reference TRBV30 and TRBJ2-5): SQTIHQWPATLVQPVGSPLSLECTVEGTSNPNLYWYRQAAGRGLQLLFYSVGIGQISSEVPQNLSASRPQDRQFILSSKKLLLSDSGFYLCALSLAGGRSETQYFGPGTRLLVL.

The rearrangement joins TRBV7-8 to TRBJ2-7; TRBD2 matches 7 bases. Trimming at V came to 3 bases and at J to 2 bases, leaving 1 base not matched to a gene. Germline CDR1 reads SGHVS; CDR2 reads FQNEAQ. This CDR3 has 13 amino acids. CDR3 DNA sequence: TGTGCCAGCAGCTTCCGGGGGGCCTACGAGCAGTACTTC. Amino acids: CASSFRGAYEQYF.

V usage is TRBV5-1 and J usage is TRBJ2-2; TRBD2 might be the D (6 bases). CDR1 SGHRS and CDR2 YFSETQ come from the germline V gene. V lost 2 bases and J lost 0, with 8 bases in between. The CDR3 has 15 residues. The CDR3 protein is CASSFAGSNTGELFF. The CDR3 DNA sequence: TGCGCCAGCAGCTTTGCGGGGTCGAACACCGGGGAGCTGTTTTTT.

The CDR3 DNA reads as TGTGCCAGCAGCCAAGATTCGGCAGGGGGAAGTGAAAAACTGTTTTTT. It translates to CASSQDSAGGSEKLFF. The rearrangement uses TRBV4-2 and TRBJ1-4; TRBD1 matches 7 bases. The CDR3 length is 16 residues. The junction had 8 bases not matched to a gene; V was cut back by 0 bases and J by 7 bases. CDR1 is LGHNA, CDR2 YNFKEQ, per germline.

The rearrangement links TRBV27 to TRBJ1-1; TRBD1 agrees at 9 bases. The CDR3 covers 17 residues. Trimming cost V 7 bases and J 2 bases; bases outside gene matches: 14. Germline loops: CDR1 MNHEY, CDR2 SMNVEV (reference sequence). CDR3 coding DNA: TGTGCCAGCATTAAACTCCCAAGGGGACAGGGAAACACTGAAGCTTTCTTT. This codes for CASIKLPRGQGNTEAFF.

The chain has TRBV19 and TRBJ1-1; 7 bases map to TRBD1. Germline values: CDR1 LNHDA, CDR2 SQIVND (reference sequence). Unmatched junction bases numbered 7, after V lost 5 bases and J lost 4 bases. The CDR3 extends over 14 amino acids. The chain's CDR3 is CASSYRGEGTEAFF. The DNA of the CDR3 is TGTGCCAGTAGTTACAGGGGTGAGGGCACTGAAGCTTTCTTT. The variable domain in full, with the rest retrieved from reference TRBV19 and TRBJ1-1, is DGGITQSPKYLFRKEGQNVTLSCEQNLNHDAMYWYRQDPGQGLRLIYYSQIVNDFQKGDIAEGYSVSREKKESFPLTVTSAQKNPTAFYLCASSYRGEGTEAFFGQGTRLTVV.

This chain's CDR3 is CASSLLDRGKTGELFF. CDR3 nucleotide sequence: TGTGCCAGCAGCTTGTTGGACAGGGGAAAGACCGGGGAGCTGTTTTTT. The chain carries TRBV7-8 and TRBJ2-2, with TRBD1 identical over 9 bases. CDR1 and CDR2 (germline): SGHVS, FQNEAQ. The V segment lost 3 bases and the J segment 5 bases; nucleotides outside the gene matches: 7. CDR3 length: 16 amino acids. The whole variable domain, filled in from reference TRBV7-8 and TRBJ2-2, reads GAGVSQSPRYKVAKRGQDVALRCDPISGHVSLFWYQQALGQGPEFLTYFQNEAQLDKSGLPSDRFFAERPEGSVSTLKIQRTQQEDSAVYLCASSLLDRGKTGELFFGEGSRLTVL.

This chain joins TRBV6-6 and TRBJ1-4; 9 bases are shared with TRBD1. The CDR3 runs to 15 residues. CDR1 and CDR2 from the germline V gene are MNHNY and SVGAGI (reference sequence). The DNA for the CDR3 is TGTGCTAGCCGGGACAGGGATCCTTCTTATGAAAAACTGTTTTTT. Residues: CASRDRDPSYEKLFF.

CDR3 DNA sequence: TGTGCCAGCAGTTTTGGCGGGCGCATACCCCGGGTCGAGCAGTACTTC. This sequence encodes CASSFGGRIPRVEQYF. The chain recombines TRBV27 with TRBJ2-5; tentatively, D is TRBD2 (5 bases). The assigned J gene may be wrong: the sequence end matches TRBJ2-7 better. CDR1 is MNHEY and CDR2 is SMNVEV in the germline V gene (reference sequence). This CDR3 region has 16 residues.

The chain uses TRBV5-1 and TRBJ2-2, with no clear D. The V end lost 0 bases, the J end lost 4 bases, and 10 bases lay between the germline ends. CDR3 length equals 15 residues. CDR1 is SGHRS, CDR2 YFSETQ, per germline. CDR3 in amino acids: CASSLVPDSTGELFF. CDR3 DNA: TGCGCCAGCAGCTTGGTCCCAGACTCCACCGGGGAGCTGTTTTTT.

The CDR3 bases are TGTGCCAGCAGCTTACAGGGTTTGAACACTGAAGCTTTCTTT. It yields the protein CASSLQGLNTEAFF. This chain joins TRBV7-3 and TRBJ1-1, with a possible D match to TRBD1 (5 bases). The CDR3 has 14 residues. CDR1 is SGHTA and CDR2 is FQGTGA in the germline V gene. V dropped 2 bases and J dropped 0 bases, with 7 bases sitting between them. Looking up the rest from reference TRBV7-3 and TRBJ1-1 gives the full variable domain: GAGVSQTPSNKVTEKGKYVELRCDPISGHTALYWYRQSLGQGPEFLIYFQGTGAADDSGLPNDRFFAVRPEGSVSTLKIQRTERGDSAVYLCASSLQGLNTEAFFGQGTRLTVV.

V and J are TRBV4-1 and TRBJ2-5, with 10 bases matching TRBD1. Germline V lookup: CDR1 MGHRA, CDR2 YSYEKL. This CDR3 contains 18 residues. After removal of 1 base from V and 5 bases from J, the junction contained 13 bases not matched to a gene. The CDR3 loop reads CASSQVILGTGDFETQYF. DNA for the CDR3: TGCGCCAGCAGCCAAGTTATTTTGGGGACAGGGGATTTCGAGACCCAGTACTTC.

The CDR3 spells CASSYRGGPTNYGYTF. The DNA for the CDR3 is TGTGCCAGCAGCTATAGGGGGGGGCCCACTAACTATGGCTACACCTTC. The chain couples TRBV11-3 to TRBJ1-2; the D gene is possibly TRBD1 (6 bases). V was clipped by 4 bases and J by 0 bases, with 15 bases between them. The germline V gene has CDR1 SGHNT and CDR2 YENEEA. The CDR3 sequence is 16 residues long.

V is TRBV5-1 and J is TRBJ1-2; TRBD1 is a possible D gene (5 bases). CDR3 length: 15 amino acids. V was clipped by 0 bases and J by 3 bases, with 12 bases between them. Germline V gene lookup returns CDR1 SGHRS and CDR2 YFSETQ. Here the CDR3 reads CASSLERQTDYGYTF. The CDR3 DNA reads TGCGCCAGCAGCTTGGAGCGACAGACCGACTATGGCTACACCTTC.

The CDR3 loop is CASSTGQGGLADTQYF. The CDR3 nucleotides are TGCGCCAGCAGCACAGGACAGGGGGGGCTCGCAGATACGCAGTATTTT. The genes are TRBV5-1 and TRBJ2-3; TRBD1 matches at 10 bases. The CDR3 is 16 amino acids. The V gene end was trimmed by 4 bases and the J gene end by 4 bases; junction bases not matched to a gene: 9. Per the germline V gene, CDR1 is SGHRS and CDR2 is YFSETQ.

The chain has TRBV11-3 and TRBJ2-6, with D perhaps matching TRBD2 (6 bases). CDR3 length: 17 amino acids. V lost 2 bases to trimming and J lost 1 base, with 12 bases between them. The V gene's germline CDR1 is SGHNT and CDR2 YENEEA. CDR3 sequence reads: CASSLQRSGSGANVLTF. The CDR3 DNA follows: TGTGCCAGCAGCTTACAGAGAAGCGGGTCTGGGGCCAACGTCCTGACTTTC.

The chain uses TRBV7-3 and TRBJ2-3; a weak D match, TRBD2 (6 bases). Trimming took 5 bases from V and 3 from J, leaving 9 bases between them. Germline V lookup: CDR1 SGHTA, CDR2 FQGTGA. This CDR3 contains 13 residues. The CDR3 region has the DNA TGTGCCAGCAGCGGCGGGGTGACAGATACGCAGTATTTT. Translated, it gives CASSGGVTDTQYF.

Only a few counts were recorded for this clone. The CDR3 bases are TGTGCCAGCAGCCGCCCTTCGACAGGAGTCCACGAGCAGTACTTC. It specifies CASSRPSTGVHEQYF. J is TRBJ2-7 and V is TRBV7-2; D perhaps matches TRBD1 (6 bases). The ends were cut back, 5 bases at V and 5 bases at J, with 19 bases in the middle. The CDR3 sequence is 15 residues long. Germline loops: CDR1 SGHTA, CDR2 FQGNSA.

The J gene is TRBJ1-1, the V gene TRBV4-1, with D unclear. The CDR3 totals 15 residues. CDR1 MGHRA and CDR2 YSYEKL come from the germline V gene. The germline V and J ends were trimmed by 3 bases and 5 bases, with 16 bases remaining between them. The CDR3 DNA sequence: TGCGCCAGCAGCCACCCCGGTGGACTCGGGACTGAAGCTTTCTTT. Protein sequence: CASSHPGGLGTEAFF.